This entry lists 6 T cell receptor beta chains sequenced from one sample in a study of cytomegalovirus exposure and HLA in healthy donors. The method was immunoSEQ multiplex PCR; TCRdb's version includes in-frame clones alone and lacks a portion of them. The sample has 55,000 to 70,000 clones; 90% to 95% are singletons. The specimen sequenced was PBMCs. Receptors originate from a man aged 18 to 30 in good health and CMV-seropositive.

This chain uses TRBV29-1 with TRBJ2-7, with TRBD2 matching over 10 bases. V dropped 6 bases and J dropped 1; count of bases not matched to a gene: 6. Germline V lookup: CDR1 SQVTM, CDR2 ANQGSEA. This CDR3 comprises 14 residues. The DNA for the CDR3 is TGCAGCGTGGGAAGCGGGAGGGGATCCTACGAGCAGTACTTC. Translating it yields CSVGSGRGSYEQYF.

The chain has TRBV19 and TRBJ1-1, with 8 bases that match TRBD1. The CDR3 extends over 14 amino acids. V trimming: 6 bases; J trimming: 1 base; junction bases outside the gene matches: 4. CDR1 and CDR2 (germline): LNHDA, SQIVND (reference sequence). In DNA form, the CDR3 reads TGTGCCAGTAGAGCACAGGGGGGGAACACTGAAGCTTTCTTT. It translates to CASRAQGGNTEAFF. The whole variable domain, remainder taken from reference TRBV19 and TRBJ1-1, is DGGITQSPKYLFRKEGQNVTLSCEQNLNHDAMYWYRQDPGQGLRLIYYSQIVNDFQKGDIAEGYSVSREKKESFPLTVTSAQKNPTAFYLCASRAQGGNTEAFFGQGTRLTVV.

The genes are TRBV5-1 and TRBJ2-7, with TRBD1 identical over 8 bases. From germline, CDR1 is SGHRS and CDR2 YFSETQ. J was trimmed by 6 bases and V by 0 bases; bases with no gene match: 5. CDR3 length equals 14 residues. CDR3 residues: CASSLGQGAVEQYF. CDR3 sequence (DNA): TGCGCCAGCAGCTTGGGGCAGGGGGCAGTCGAGCAGTACTTC.

For the CDR3, the DNA is TGTGCCAGTGGACCGGTGACTAGCGGGGTGGAGACCCAGTACTTC. It specifies CASGPVTSGVETQYF. V and J are TRBV19 and TRBJ2-5, with 11 bases identical to TRBD2. J was trimmed by 5 bases and V by 8 bases; bases with no gene match: 10. Germline CDR1 is LNHDA and CDR2 is SQIVND (reference sequence). CDR3 length: 15 amino acids.

The V gene is TRBV11-2, the J gene TRBJ1-5, with 9 positions matching TRBD1. Germline CDR1 reads SGHAT; CDR2 reads FQNNGV. The V and J ends lost 0 bases and 5 bases, in that order; junction bases with no gene match: 5. The CDR3 covers 16 residues. CDR3 DNA: TGTGCCAGCAGCTTAGATCCGGGACAGGGATATCAGCCCCAGCATTTT. The encoded protein is CASSLDPGQGYQPQHF.

The DNA for the CDR3 is TGTGCCAGCAGTGAGGAATTAGCGGGAGTCTACAATGAGCAGTTCTTC. Amino acid sequence: CASSEELAGVYNEQFF. The chain links TRBV6-1 to TRBJ2-1, with 9 bases lining up with TRBD2. Germline assignment: CDR1 MNHNS and CDR2 SASEGT. V was pared by 3 bases and J by 3 bases, with 6 bases of the junction left unmatched. The CDR3 totals 16 residues.